Listed below are T cell receptor beta chains from one sample, sequenced in a study of T cell responses to AZD1222 COVID-19 vaccine. The protocol was immunoSEQ multiplex PCR, while the TCRdb copy is restricted to in-frame clones and leaves out a portion. The table records 150,000 to 200,000 clones, more than 80% of them present only once. The starting material was peripheral blood, obtained 28 days after the second dose of the MenACWY control vaccine. Receptors were obtained from an adult who received the MenACWY meningococcal vaccine as a control. Each CDR3 is given with its conserved first and last residue. D genes are given only for firm matches. The size of a clone is reported for some rows only, either as once, few or many, or as a class for expanded clones.

-	TRBD1	TRBV27	TRBJ1-2	CASRFTGARANYGYTF	TGTGCCAGCAGGTTCACAGGGGCCCGAGCTAACTATGGCTACACCTTC
-	-	TRBV3-1/TRBV3-2	TRBJ1-1	CASSQGPSRATEAFF	TGTGCCAGCAGCCAAGGGCCCTCCAGGGCCACTGAAGCTTTCTTT
-	TRBD1	TRBV6-1	TRBJ1-2	CASSLTGQGGGGYTF	TGTGCCAGCAGCCTTACCGGACAGGGGGGTGGTGGCTACACCTTC
-	-	TRBV28	TRBJ2-7	CASSLTPSWGYEQYF	TGTGCCAGCAGTTTAACCCCTTCCTGGGGCTACGAGCAGTACTTC
-	TRBD2	TRBV18	TRBJ2-1	CASSPPGLAGVSEQFF	TGTGCCAGCTCACCCCCGGGACTAGCGGGAGTTTCAGAGCAGTTCTTC
-	-	TRBV7-8	TRBJ2-7	CASSLVTGDYEQYF	TGTGCCAGCAGCCTAGTGACAGGAGACTACGAGCAGTACTTC
-	TRBD1	TRBV5-1	TRBJ1-1	CASQTGGGDTEAFF	TGCGCCAGTCAGACAGGGGGTGGGGACACTGAAGCTTTCTTT
-	-	TRBV13	TRBJ2-5	CASSRDFQETQYF	TGTGCCAGCAGCCGGGACTTCCAAGAGACCCAGTACTTC
-	-	TRBV7-9	TRBJ2-7	CASSSGGRYEQYF	TGTGCCAGCAGCTCCGGTGGGAGATACGAGCAGTACTTC
-	-	TRBV5-1	TRBJ2-5	CASSLNVQETQYF	TGCGCCAGCAGCTTGAACGTACAAGAGACCCAGTACTTC
-	-	TRBV27	TRBJ2-5	CASSLSHLRGTQETQYF	TGTGCCAGCAGTTTATCCCATTTACGGGGGACCCAAGAGACCCAGTACTTC
once	-	TRBV15	TRBJ2-1	CATSRDETGEQFF	TGTGCCACCAGCAGAGATGAGACGGGCGAGCAGTTCTTC
-	TRBD1	TRBV19	TRBJ1-2	CASSRTGRNYGYTF	TGTGCCAGTAGCAGGACAGGGAGGAACTATGGCTACACCTTC
-	-	TRBV10-3	TRBJ2-1	CAISEGGPNYNEQFF	TGTGCCATCAGTGAGGGGGGCCCGAATTACAATGAGCAGTTCTTC
-	-	TRBV7-2	TRBJ1-3	CASSDTGAGNTIYF	TGTGCCAGCAGCGACACAGGCGCCGGAAACACCATATATTTT
once	-	TRBV10-3	TRBJ2-1	CAISESRQGGRNEQFF	TGTGCCATCAGTGAGTCCAGGCAGGGGGGCCGGAATGAGCAGTTCTTC
-	-	TRBV25-1	TRBJ1-1	CASTASPDTEAFF	TGTGCCAGCACCGCCTCCCCCGACACTGAAGCTTTCTTT
-	-	TRBV7-6	TRBJ1-1	CASSGDGNTEAFF	TGTGCCAGCAGCGGGGACGGTAACACTGAAGCTTTCTTT
-	-	TRBV28	TRBJ2-5	CASNLGVWETQYF	TGTGCCAGCAACTTAGGGGTTTGGGAGACCCAGTACTTC
-	-	TRBV18	TRBJ2-7	CASSRLAFESEQYF	TGTGCCAGCTCACGTCTGGCTTTTGAATCCGAGCAGTACTTC
-	-	TRBV5-1	TRBJ2-3	CASSLAGSSTDTQYF	TGCGCCAGCAGCTTGGCTGGGAGCAGCACAGATACGCAGTATTTT
-	TRBD1	TRBV10-2	TRBJ2-2	CASKGTGFTGELFF	TGCGCCAGCAAGGGGACAGGGTTCACCGGGGAGCTGTTTTTT
-	-	TRBV2	TRBJ1-1	CASSEVETEAFF	TGTGCCAGCAGTGAGGTGGAGACTGAAGCTTTCTTT
-	TRBD1	TRBV11-3	TRBJ1-2	CASSIHRGWMANYGYTF	TGTGCCAGCAGCATACACAGGGGGTGGATGGCTAACTATGGCTACACCTTC
-	TRBD2	TRBV28	TRBJ2-7	CASSFGGRNYEQYF	TGTGCCAGCAGTTTTGGCGGGAGGAACTACGAGCAGTACTTC
-	TRBD1	TRBV30	TRBJ2-7	CAWGDRSGQQYF	TGTGCCTGGGGGGACAGATCGGGACAGCAGTACTTC
-	TRBD2	TRBV7-3	TRBJ2-1	CASSLGGRAGNEQFF	TGTGCCAGCAGCTTAGGCGGGAGGGCCGGGAATGAGCAGTTCTTC
-	TRBD1	TRBV7-2	TRBJ1-2	CASTLTGMNYGYTF	TGTGCCAGTACACTGACAGGGATGAACTATGGCTACACCTTC
once	-	TRBV4-1	TRBJ1-1	CASSQDQATEAFF	TGCGCCAGCAGCCAAGATCAGGCGACTGAAGCTTTCTTT
-	TRBD2	TRBV7-7	TRBJ2-1	CASSPGLAGDEQFF	TGTGCCAGCAGCCCCGGATTAGCGGGTGATGAGCAGTTCTTC
-	TRBD1	TRBV7-9	TRBJ1-5	CASSEGVSGGRQPQHF	TGTGCCAGCAGCGAGGGAGTATCAGGGGGTAGACAGCCCCAGCATTTT
-	-	TRBV28	TRBJ1-5	CASSLWGGGQPQHF	TGTGCCAGCAGTTTATGGGGGGGCGGACAGCCCCAGCATTTT
-	-	TRBV7-8	TRBJ2-6	CASSPLYLDRGGSGANVLTF	TGTGCCAGCAGCCCCCTCTACTTAGACAGGGGAGGGTCTGGGGCCAACGTCCTGACTTTC
-	-	TRBV3-1/TRBV3-2	TRBJ1-2	CASSPLGGNGYTF	TGTGCCAGCAGCCCCCTGGGGGGCAATGGCTACACCTTC
few	-	TRBV29-1	TRBJ2-5	CSASTGGTQYF	TGCAGCGCTTCCACCGGGGGGACCCAGTACTTC
-	-	TRBV2	TRBJ2-5	CAEGRETQYF	TGTGCCGAGGGGAGGGAGACCCAGTACTTC
-	-	TRBV2	TRBJ1-3	CASTRVSGNTIYF	TGTGCCAGCACTCGAGTCTCTGGAAACACCATATATTTT
-	-	TRBV25-1	TRBJ1-1	CASRQVTEAFF	TGTGCCAGTAGACAGGTTACTGAAGCTTTCTTT
-	TRBD2	TRBV24-1	TRBJ2-3	CATSEPPGLAGAWSTDTQYF	TGTGCCACCAGTGAACCCCCGGGACTAGCGGGAGCTTGGAGCACAGATACGCAGTATTTT
-	-	TRBV7-3	TRBJ2-2	CASSPSEAGELFF	TGTGCCAGCAGTCCTAGTGAGGCCGGGGAGCTGTTTTTT
-	-	TRBV27	TRBJ1-1	CASSFWGMAAFF	TGTGCCAGCAGTTTTTGGGGGATGGCAGCTTTCTTT
-	TRBD2	TRBV6-4	TRBJ2-1	CASSALSGGYNEQFF	TGTGCCAGCAGTGCCCTCAGCGGGGGGTACAATGAGCAGTTCTTC
once	-	TRBV21-1	TRBJ2-7	CASSVPGVAGPYEQYF	TGTGCCAGCAGCGTCCCCGGAGTAGCGGGACCCTACGAGCAGTACTTC
-	TRBD2	TRBV3-1/TRBV3-2	TRBJ2-1	CASSQVWAGGPHNEQFF	TGTGCCAGCAGCCAAGTCTGGGCGGGAGGGCCACACAATGAGCAGTTCTTC
-	TRBD1	TRBV9	TRBJ2-5	CASSVAWGQPDQETQYF	TGTGCCAGCAGCGTAGCATGGGGACAGCCGGACCAAGAGACCCAGTACTTC
-	TRBD2	TRBV7-2	TRBJ2-3	CASSLGLAATDTQYF	TGTGCCAGCAGCTTAGGTCTAGCGGCCACAGATACGCAGTATTTT
-	-	TRBV5-1	TRBJ1-1	CASSFHRANTEAFF	TGCGCCAGCAGCTTCCACAGGGCGAACACTGAAGCTTTCTTT
-	-	TRBV28	TRBJ2-1	CASSLDSYNEQFF	TGTGCCAGCAGTTTGGATTCCTACAATGAGCAGTTCTTC
-	TRBD1	TRBV29-1	TRBJ2-1	CSGGQGASNEQFF	TGCAGCGGTGGACAGGGAGCCTCTAATGAGCAGTTCTTC
-	TRBD1	TRBV10-3	TRBJ1-5	CAISEITGAEQPQHF	TGTGCCATCAGTGAGATCACAGGGGCTGAACAGCCCCAGCATTTT
-	-	TRBV28	TRBJ2-1	CASSSSSGHSNEQFF	TGTGCCAGCAGTTCGTCCTCGGGACATTCGAATGAGCAGTTCTTC
-	-	TRBV19	TRBJ1-2	CASSPRPWGMGYGYTF	TGTGCCAGTAGTCCACGACCTTGGGGGATGGGCTATGGCTACACCTTC
-	-	TRBV6-1	TRBJ2-7	CASSERTPKEEYF	TGTGCCAGCAGTGAAAGGACCCCGAAGGAGGAGTACTTC
-	-	TRBV29-1	TRBJ1-1	CSVALGQGNTEAFF	TGCAGCGTTGCCCTGGGGCAGGGAAACACTGAAGCTTTCTTT
-	-	TRBV19	TRBJ2-1	CASSIGRNEQFF	TGTGCCAGTAGTATTGGCAGGAATGAGCAGTTCTTC
once	-	TRBV24-1	TRBJ1-2	CATSDLGEFGGYTF	TGTGCCACCAGTGATTTGGGGGAATTCGGTGGCTACACCTTC
-	TRBD1	TRBV29-1	TRBJ2-7	CSVLFRDRGYEQYF	TGCAGCGTTTTATTCCGGGACAGGGGCTACGAGCAGTACTTC
-	-	TRBV5-1	TRBJ1-5	CASSLGGGPQPQHF	TGCGCCAGCAGCTTAGGGGGAGGTCCTCAGCCCCAGCATTTT
-	TRBD2	TRBV27	TRBJ2-1	CASRLGTSGISSYNEQFF	TGTGCCAGCAGGTTGGGGACTAGCGGGATAAGCTCCTACAATGAGCAGTTCTTC
-	TRBD2	TRBV7-6	TRBJ2-2	CASSFTSGNTGELFF	TGTGCCAGCAGCTTTACTAGCGGGAACACCGGGGAGCTGTTTTTT